The source of this TCR beta chain is a study of early T cells in non-severe SARS-CoV-2 infection. Study-wide context: The chains were unpaired, and the sequenced material was bulk RNA from unsorted whole blood. Study-wide findings and caveats: Sequences matched to VDJdb favored anti-spike CD8 responses, while private and CD4 specificities were missed.

The sample holds many counts of this clonotype. Its specificity is unknown. Looked up from germline, CDR1 is SSHAT and CDR2 is FNYEAQ (reference sequence). The CDR3 spans 13 residues. Trimming left V 0 bases short and J 9 bases short, with 6 bases between. Molecules of cDNA were individually given unique molecular identifiers that were attached to them. TCRdb used MiXCR to reprocess the 5' RACE reads, holding one entry per CDR3 protein. The sample yields roughly 86,000 distinct CDR3 sequences, roughly 14% seen once. The sample comprised whole blood. The sequence was obtained from an adult who was a healthcare worker with PCR-confirmed SARS-CoV-2 infection or an uninfected control (not recorded which). The chain couples TRBV7-7 to TRBJ1-6, with D uncertain. The CDR3 DNA sequence: TGTGCCAGCAGCTTAGCACGGGGTTCACCCCTCCACTTT. Translated: CASSLARGSPLHF.